This T cell receptor (beta chain) came from a study of cytomegalovirus exposure and HLA in healthy donors. Details on this clone: The target antigen is unknown.

Clones were sequenced by immunoSEQ multiplex PCR, and TCRdb holds only the in-frame ones, with some missing. The sample has 250,000 to 300,000 clones, about 86% seen once; the top ten hold more than 0.8%. CDR1 and CDR2 from the germline V gene are MNHEY and SMNVEV (reference sequence). The CDR3 contains 14 residues. The junction had 13 bases not matched to a gene; V was cut back by 2 bases and J by 14 bases. Study-wide points: Reports described diagnosis of cytomegalovirus status by the classifier as highly specific and sensitive.

The receptor comes from a woman younger than 35 in good health and CMV-seronegative. V and J are TRBV27 and TRBJ1-2; 8 nucleotides line up with TRBD1. Sequencing was performed on PBMCs. The chain's CDR3 is CASSLQGQAPLRTF. The DNA for the CDR3 is TGTGCCAGCAGTTTACAGGGACAGGCCCCCCTTAGGACCTTC.